This record covers a single T cell receptor (beta chain). Its specificity is unknown. Clones were read by immunoSEQ multiplex PCR, and TCRdb kept only the in-frame ones, dropping some. The data contain 150,000 to 200,000 clones, 70% to 90% of them singletons. The data were obtained in a study of T cell responses to AZD1222 COVID-19 vaccine. General study results and limits: Distributed over spike, vaccine-associated CD4 TCRs predominated at 160-218 and 743-854.

The CDR3 runs to 15 residues. Unmatched junction bases numbered 7, after V lost 5 bases and J lost 5 bases. Germline CDR1 is SGHDT and CDR2 is YYEEEE. The sequence was collected from an adult in good health. Specimen: peripheral blood, collected on day 0 of AZD1222 vaccination. This chain joins TRBV5-6 and TRBJ2-2, with 9 bases lining up with TRBD2. Here the CDR3 DNA reads TGTGCCAGCAGTCAGCGGGGGGCCGGGACCGGGGAGCTGTTTTTT. It codes for CASSQRGAGTGELFF.